The clone carrying this TCR beta chain was seen only a few times. Patients in Seattle were enrolled during active infection, then followed longitudinally. The data are from a study of blood T cell repertoires in COVID-19. Study context: Sites across the United States, Italy and Spain contributed samples from acute and convalescent COVID-19. PBMCs, B-cell-depleted T cells, or T cells provided the cDNA or gDNA that made up the material.

Authors' analysis steps: It was from reference gene primer amplification that nucleated cell counts were estimated. TCRdb's table, derived via immunoSEQ multiplex PCR, lists solely in-frame clones and lacks some. The V and J calls and clone size were taken over from that table, and D and trimming were inferred from the DNA. The repertoire holds about 410,000 clones, with approximately 91% as singletons. The TCR was taken from a woman aged 40 to 50 with COVID-19, enrolled during active disease. The sequencing input was peripheral blood.

Here the CDR3 DNA reads TGTGCCTGGACCCCAAAGGGGCGGGGCGGCTACACCTTC. Protein sequence: CAWTPKGRGGYTF. The V call is TRBV30, the J call TRBJ1-2, with D possibly matching TRBD1 (5 bases). Germline values: CDR1 GTSNPN, CDR2 SVGIG (reference sequence). Trimming removed 4 bases at V and 8 bases at J, with 17 bases between. The CDR3 is made up of 13 amino acids.